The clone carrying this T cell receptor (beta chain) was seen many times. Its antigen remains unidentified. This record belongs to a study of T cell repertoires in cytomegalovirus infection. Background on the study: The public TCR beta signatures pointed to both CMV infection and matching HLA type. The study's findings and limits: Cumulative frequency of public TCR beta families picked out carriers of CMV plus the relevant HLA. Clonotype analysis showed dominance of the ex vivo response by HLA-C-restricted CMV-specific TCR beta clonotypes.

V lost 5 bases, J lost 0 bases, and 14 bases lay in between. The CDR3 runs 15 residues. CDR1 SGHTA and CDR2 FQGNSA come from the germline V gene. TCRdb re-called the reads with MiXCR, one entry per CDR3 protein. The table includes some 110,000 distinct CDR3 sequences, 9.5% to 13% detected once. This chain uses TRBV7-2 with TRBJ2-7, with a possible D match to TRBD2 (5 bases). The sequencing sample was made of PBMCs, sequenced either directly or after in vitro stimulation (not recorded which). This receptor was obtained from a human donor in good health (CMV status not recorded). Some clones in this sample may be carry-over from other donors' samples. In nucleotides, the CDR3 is TGTGCCAGCAGCCCCGGAAGGGCGGGCTCCTACGAGCAGTACTTC. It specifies CASSPGRAGSYEQYF.